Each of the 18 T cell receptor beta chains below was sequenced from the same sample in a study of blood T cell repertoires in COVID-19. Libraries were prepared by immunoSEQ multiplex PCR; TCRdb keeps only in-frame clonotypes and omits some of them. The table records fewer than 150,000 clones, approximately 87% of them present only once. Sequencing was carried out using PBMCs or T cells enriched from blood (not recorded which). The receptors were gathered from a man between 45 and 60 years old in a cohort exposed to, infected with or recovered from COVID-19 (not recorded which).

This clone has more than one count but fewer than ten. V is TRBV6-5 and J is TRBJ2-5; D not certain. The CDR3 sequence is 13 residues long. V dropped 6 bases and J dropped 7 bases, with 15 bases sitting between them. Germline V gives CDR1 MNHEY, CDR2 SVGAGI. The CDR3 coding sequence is TGTGCCAGCAGCCTCATGTCCGGCGGGACCCAGTACTTC. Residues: CASSLMSGGTQYF.

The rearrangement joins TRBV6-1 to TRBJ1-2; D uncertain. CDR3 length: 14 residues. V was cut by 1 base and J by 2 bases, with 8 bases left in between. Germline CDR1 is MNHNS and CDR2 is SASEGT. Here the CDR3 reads CASSEEARNYGYTF. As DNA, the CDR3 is TGTGCCAGCAGTGAAGAAGCCAGGAACTATGGCTACACCTTC.

In DNA, the CDR3 is TGCAGCATACTGACAGTGAACACTGAAGCTTTCTTT. The encoded protein is CSILTVNTEAFF. V gene TRBV29-1 combines with J gene TRBJ1-1, with TRBD1 as a possible D gene (5 bases). This CDR3 has 12 residues. V was pared by 8 bases and J by 0 bases, with 10 bases between. Germline V gives CDR1 SQVTM, CDR2 ANQGSEA.

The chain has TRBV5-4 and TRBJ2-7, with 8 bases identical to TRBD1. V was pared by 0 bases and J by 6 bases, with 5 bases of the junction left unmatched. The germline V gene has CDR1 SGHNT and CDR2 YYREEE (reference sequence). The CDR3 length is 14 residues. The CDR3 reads CASSLDQGAAEQYF. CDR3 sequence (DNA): TGTGCCAGCAGCTTGGACCAGGGGGCAGCCGAGCAGTACTTC.

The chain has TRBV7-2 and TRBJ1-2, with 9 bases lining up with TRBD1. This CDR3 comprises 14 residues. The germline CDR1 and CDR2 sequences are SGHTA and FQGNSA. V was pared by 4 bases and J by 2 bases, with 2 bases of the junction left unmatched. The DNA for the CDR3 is TGTGCCAGCAGCTCAGGGACAGGGAACTATGGCTACACCTTC. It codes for CASSSGTGNYGYTF. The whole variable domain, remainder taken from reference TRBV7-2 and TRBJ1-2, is GAGVSQSPSNKVTEKGKDVELRCDPISGHTALYWYRQSLGQGLEFLIYFQGNSAPDKSGLPSDRFSAERTGGSVSTLTIQRTQQEDSAVYLCASSSGTGNYGYTFGSGTRLTVV.

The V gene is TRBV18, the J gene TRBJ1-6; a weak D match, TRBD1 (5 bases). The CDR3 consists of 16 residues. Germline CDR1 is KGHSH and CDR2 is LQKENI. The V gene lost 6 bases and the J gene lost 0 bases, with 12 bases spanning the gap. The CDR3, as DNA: TGTGCCAGCTCCGCAGGCGGGGGCTCCTATAATTCACCCCTCCACTTT. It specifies CASSAGGGSYNSPLHF.

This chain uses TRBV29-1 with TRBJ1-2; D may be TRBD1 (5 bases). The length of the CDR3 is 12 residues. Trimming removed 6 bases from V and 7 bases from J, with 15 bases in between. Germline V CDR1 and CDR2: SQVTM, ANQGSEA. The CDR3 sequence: CSVIGAQGGYTF. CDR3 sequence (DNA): TGCAGCGTAATAGGGGCCCAGGGTGGCTACACCTTC.

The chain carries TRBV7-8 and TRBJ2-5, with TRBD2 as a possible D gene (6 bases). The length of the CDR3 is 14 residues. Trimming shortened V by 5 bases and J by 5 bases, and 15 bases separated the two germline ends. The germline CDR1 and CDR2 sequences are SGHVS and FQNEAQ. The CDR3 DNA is TGTGCCAGCAGCATCTTTCACAGCGGGGAGACCCAGTACTTC. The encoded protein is CASSIFHSGETQYF.

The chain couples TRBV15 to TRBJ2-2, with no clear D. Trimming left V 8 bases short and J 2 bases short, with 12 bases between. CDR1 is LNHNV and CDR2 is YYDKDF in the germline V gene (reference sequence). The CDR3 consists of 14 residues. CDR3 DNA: TGTGCCACCCTGATGGGCTACAACACCGGGGAGCTGTTTTTT. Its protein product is CATLMGYNTGELFF.

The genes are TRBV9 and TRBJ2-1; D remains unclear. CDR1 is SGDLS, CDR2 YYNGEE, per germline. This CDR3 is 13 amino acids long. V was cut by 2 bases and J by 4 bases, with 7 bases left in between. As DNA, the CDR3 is TGTGCCAGCAGCGTTACTCTGTACAATGAGCAGTTCTTC. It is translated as CASSVTLYNEQFF.

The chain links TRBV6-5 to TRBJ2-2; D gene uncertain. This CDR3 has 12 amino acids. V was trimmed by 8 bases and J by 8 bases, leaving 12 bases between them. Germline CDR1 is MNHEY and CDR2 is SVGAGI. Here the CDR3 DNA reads TGTGCCAGCTCTCGTATTAGTGGGGAGCTGTTTTTT. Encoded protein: CASSRISGELFF.

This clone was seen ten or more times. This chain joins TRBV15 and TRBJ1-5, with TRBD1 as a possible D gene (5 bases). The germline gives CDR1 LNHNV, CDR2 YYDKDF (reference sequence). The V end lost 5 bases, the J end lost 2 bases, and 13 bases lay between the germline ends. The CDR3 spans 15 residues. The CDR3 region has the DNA TGTGCCACCAGCCGACAGCTCCTAGGCAATCAGCCCCAGCATTTT. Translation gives CATSRQLLGNQPQHF.

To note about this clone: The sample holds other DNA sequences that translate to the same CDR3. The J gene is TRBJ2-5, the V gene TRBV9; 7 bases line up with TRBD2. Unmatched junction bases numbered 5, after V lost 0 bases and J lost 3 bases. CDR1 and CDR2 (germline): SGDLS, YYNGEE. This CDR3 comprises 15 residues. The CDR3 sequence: CASSVAGLAEETQYF. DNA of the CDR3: TGTGCCAGCAGCGTAGCAGGGCTAGCGGAAGAGACCCAGTACTTC.

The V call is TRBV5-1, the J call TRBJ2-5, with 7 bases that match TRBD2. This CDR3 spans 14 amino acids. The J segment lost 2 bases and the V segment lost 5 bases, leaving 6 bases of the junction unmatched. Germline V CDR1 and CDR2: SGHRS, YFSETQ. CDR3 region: CASRPRTRQETQYF. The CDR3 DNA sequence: TGCGCCAGCAGGCCGAGGACTAGGCAAGAGACCCAGTACTTC. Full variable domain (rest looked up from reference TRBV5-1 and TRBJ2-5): KAGVTQTPRYLIKTRGQQVTLSCSPISGHRSVSWYQQTPGQGLQFLFEYFSETQRNKGNFPGRFSGRQFSNSRSEMNVSTLELGDSALYLCASRPRTRQETQYFGPGTRLLVL.

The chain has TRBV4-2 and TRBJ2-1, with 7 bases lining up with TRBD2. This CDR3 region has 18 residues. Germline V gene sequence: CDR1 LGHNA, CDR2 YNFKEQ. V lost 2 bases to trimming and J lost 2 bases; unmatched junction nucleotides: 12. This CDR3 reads CASSQTRSGTNPYNEQFF. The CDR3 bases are TGTGCCAGCAGCCAAACACGTTCCGGGACTAACCCCTACAATGAGCAGTTCTTC.

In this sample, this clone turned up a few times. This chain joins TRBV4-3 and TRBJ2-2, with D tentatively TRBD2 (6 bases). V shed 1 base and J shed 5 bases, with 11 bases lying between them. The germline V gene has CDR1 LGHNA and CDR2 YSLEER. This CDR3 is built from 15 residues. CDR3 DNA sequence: TGCGCCAGCAGCCAAGTGTACGGGGGAACCGGGGAGCTGTTTTTT. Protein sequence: CASSQVYGGTGELFF.

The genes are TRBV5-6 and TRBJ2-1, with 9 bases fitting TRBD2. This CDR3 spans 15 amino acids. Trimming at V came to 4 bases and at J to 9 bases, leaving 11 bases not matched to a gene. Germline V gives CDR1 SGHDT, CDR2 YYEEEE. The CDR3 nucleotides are TGTGCCAGCAGCCTAGGGTTAGCGGGAGATGGTGAGCAGTTCTTC. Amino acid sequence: CASSLGLAGDGEQFF.

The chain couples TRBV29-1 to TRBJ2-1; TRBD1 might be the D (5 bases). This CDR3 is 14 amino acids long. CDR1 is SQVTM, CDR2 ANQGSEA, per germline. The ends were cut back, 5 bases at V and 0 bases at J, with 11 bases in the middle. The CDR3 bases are TGCAGCGTTCTAACAGGATTCTCCTACAATGAGCAGTTCTTC. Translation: CSVLTGFSYNEQFF.